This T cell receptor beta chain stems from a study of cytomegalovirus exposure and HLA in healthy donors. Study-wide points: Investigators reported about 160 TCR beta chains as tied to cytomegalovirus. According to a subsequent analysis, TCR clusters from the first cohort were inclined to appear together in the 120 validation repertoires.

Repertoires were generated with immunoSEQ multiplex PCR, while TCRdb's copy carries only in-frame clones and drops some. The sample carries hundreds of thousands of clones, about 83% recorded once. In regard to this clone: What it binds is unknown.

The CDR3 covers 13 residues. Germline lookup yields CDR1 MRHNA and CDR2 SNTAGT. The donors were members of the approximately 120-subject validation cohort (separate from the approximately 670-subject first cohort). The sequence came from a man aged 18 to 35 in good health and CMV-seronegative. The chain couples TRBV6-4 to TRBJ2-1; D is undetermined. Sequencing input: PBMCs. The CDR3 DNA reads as TGTGCAGACGTAGCTTCCTCCTACAATGAGCAGTTCTTC. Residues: CADVASSYNEQFF.